This is a list of T cell receptor beta chains from one sample in a study of metastatic and nonmetastatic thyroid tumors. TCRdb ran MiXCR on the PCR reads. The table includes approximately 30,000 clones, around 7% detected once. The sequenced sample was blood. These receptors all stem from a female donor with papillary thyroid cancer or a benign thyroid nodule (not recorded which). Some clones in this sample may be carry-over from other donors' samples. CDR3s include the opening cysteine and the closing phenylalanine or tryptophan. The D gene is left open where the match is weak. Some rows have no size entry. The others give once, few or many, or a class for an expanded clone.

abundance	v_gene	d_gene	j_gene	CDR3aa	CDR3nt
many	TRBV30	TRBD2	TRBJ2-2	CASAGGRVTGELFF	TGTGCCTCAGCGGGAGGGCGGGTTACCGGGGAGCTGTTTTTT
many	TRBV11-3	TRBD1	TRBJ2-1	CASSLGTGVTYNEQFF	TGTGCCAGCAGCTTAGGTACAGGGGTGACCTACAATGAGCAGTTCTTC
many	TRBV6-1	-	TRBJ2-7	CASSEFVISSYEQYF	TGTGCCAGCAGTGAATTCGTGATAAGCTCCTACGAGCAGTACTTC
many	TRBV28	-	TRBJ1-1	CATKRGGPGEAFF	TGTGCCACCAAACGGGGTGGGCCCGGTGAAGCTTTCTTT
many	TRBV15	-	TRBJ2-6	CATSRDRLSGANVLTF	TGTGCCACCAGCAGAGATAGGTTATCTGGGGCCAACGTCCTGACTTTC
many	TRBV19	TRBD2	TRBJ2-2	CASSRWPSGSDTGELFF	TGTGCCAGTAGCAGATGGCCTAGCGGATCCGACACCGGGGAGCTGTTTTTT
many	TRBV20-1	TRBD2	TRBJ2-1	CSAERGLAGGGIWDEQFF	TGCAGTGCCGAGCGGGGACTAGCGGGAGGGGGCATTTGGGATGAGCAGTTCTTC
many	TRBV3-1	-	TRBJ2-7	CASSQGWSYEQYF	TGTGCCAGCAGCCAAGGATGGAGTTACGAGCAGTACTTC
many	TRBV2	-	TRBJ2-7	CASSEQGYEQYF	TGTGCCAGCAGTGAACAGGGCTACGAGCAGTACTTC
many	TRBV6-1	TRBD2	TRBJ2-5	CASSEVVAGQETQYF	TGTGCCAGCAGTGAAGTAGTAGCGGGCCAAGAGACCCAGTACTTC
many	TRBV7-2	-	TRBJ2-5	CASSSDAGQETQYF	TGTGCCAGCAGCTCTGATGCGGGGCAAGAGACCCAGTACTTC
-	TRBV3-1	-	TRBJ2-3	CASSWGGAPDTQYF	TGTGCCAGCAGCTGGGGGGGGGCCCCAGATACGCAGTATTTT
many	TRBV20-1	-	TRBJ1-1	CSARAFQGLSTNTEAFF	TGCAGTGCTAGGGCATTTCAAGGGTTAAGCACGAACACTGAAGCTTTCTTT
many	TRBV6-6	TRBD1	TRBJ1-5	CASSYSNKDRGRQPQHF	TGTGCCAGCAGTTACTCTAACAAAGACAGGGGCCGGCAGCCCCAGCATTTT
many	TRBV6-1	TRBD1	TRBJ1-4	CASSSYWGTANEKLFF	TGTGCCAGCAGTTCCTACTGGGGGACAGCTAATGAAAAACTGTTTTTT
many	TRBV4-2	TRBD2	TRBJ2-7	CASSQDVAASGDTYEQYF	TGTGCCAGCAGCCAAGACGTAGCGGCTAGCGGGGACACCTACGAGCAGTACTTC
many	TRBV3-1	-	TRBJ2-1	CATYSRIYNEQFF	TGTGCCACCTACTCACGGATCTACAATGAGCAGTTCTTC